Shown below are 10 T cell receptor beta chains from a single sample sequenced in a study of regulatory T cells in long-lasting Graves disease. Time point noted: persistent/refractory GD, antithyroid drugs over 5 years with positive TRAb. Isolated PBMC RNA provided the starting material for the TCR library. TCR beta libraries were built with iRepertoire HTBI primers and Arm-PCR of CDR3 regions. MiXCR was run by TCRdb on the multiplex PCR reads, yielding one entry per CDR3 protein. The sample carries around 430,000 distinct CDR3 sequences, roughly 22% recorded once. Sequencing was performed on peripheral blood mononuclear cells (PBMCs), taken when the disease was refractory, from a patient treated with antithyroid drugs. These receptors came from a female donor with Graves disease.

The CDR3 nucleotides are TGCGCCAGCAGCTTGTTAGGGGATTCAGCAGATACGCAGTATTTT. Protein product: CASSLLGDSADTQYF. This chain links TRBV5-1 with TRBJ2-3; TRBD1 might be the D (5 bases). Germline values: CDR1 SGHRS, CDR2 YFSETQ. There are 15 residues in the CDR3. V was clipped by 1 base and J by 4 bases, with 13 bases between them.

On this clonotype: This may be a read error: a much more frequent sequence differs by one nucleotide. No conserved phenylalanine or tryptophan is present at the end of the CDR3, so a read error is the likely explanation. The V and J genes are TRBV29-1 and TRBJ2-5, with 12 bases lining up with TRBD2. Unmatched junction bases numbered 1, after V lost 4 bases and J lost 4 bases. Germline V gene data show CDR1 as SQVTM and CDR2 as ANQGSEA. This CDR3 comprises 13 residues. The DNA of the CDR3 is TGCAGCGTTGGACTAGCGGGGGTAGAGACCCAGTACTCC. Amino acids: CSVGLAGVETQYS.

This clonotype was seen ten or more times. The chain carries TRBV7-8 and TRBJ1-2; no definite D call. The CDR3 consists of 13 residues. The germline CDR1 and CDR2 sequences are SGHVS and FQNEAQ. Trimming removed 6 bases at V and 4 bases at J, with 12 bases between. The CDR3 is CASRPIASYGYTF. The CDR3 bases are TGTGCCAGCAGGCCCATCGCCTCCTATGGCTACACCTTC.

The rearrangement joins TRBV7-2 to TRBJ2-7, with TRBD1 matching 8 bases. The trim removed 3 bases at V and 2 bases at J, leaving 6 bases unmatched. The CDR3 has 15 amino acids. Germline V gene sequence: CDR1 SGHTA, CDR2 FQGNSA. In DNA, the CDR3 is TGTGCCAGCAGCTTGAAACAGGGGGTCCCCTACGAGCAGTACTTC. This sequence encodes CASSLKQGVPYEQYF.

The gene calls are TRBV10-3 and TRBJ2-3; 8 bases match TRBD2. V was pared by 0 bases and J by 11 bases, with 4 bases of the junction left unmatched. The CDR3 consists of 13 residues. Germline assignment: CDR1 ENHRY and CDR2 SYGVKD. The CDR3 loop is CAISESNAGGQYF. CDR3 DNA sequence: TGTGCCATCAGTGAGTCGAACGCGGGAGGGCAGTATTTT.

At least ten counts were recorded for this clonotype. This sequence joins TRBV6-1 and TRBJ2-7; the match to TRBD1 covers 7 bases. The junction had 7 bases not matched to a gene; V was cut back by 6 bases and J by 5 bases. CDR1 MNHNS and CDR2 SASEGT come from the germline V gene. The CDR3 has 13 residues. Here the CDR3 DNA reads TGTGCCAGCAGGGAACGACAGGGAAACGAGCAGTACTTC. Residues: CASRERQGNEQYF.

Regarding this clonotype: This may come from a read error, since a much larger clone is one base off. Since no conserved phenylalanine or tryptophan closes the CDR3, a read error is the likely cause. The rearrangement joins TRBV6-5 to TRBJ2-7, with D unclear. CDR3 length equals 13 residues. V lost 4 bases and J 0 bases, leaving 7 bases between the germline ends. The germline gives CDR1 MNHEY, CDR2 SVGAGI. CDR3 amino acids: CASSWAVSYEQYL. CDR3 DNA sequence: TGTGCCAGCAGTTGGGCGGTCTCCTACGAGCAGTACCTC.

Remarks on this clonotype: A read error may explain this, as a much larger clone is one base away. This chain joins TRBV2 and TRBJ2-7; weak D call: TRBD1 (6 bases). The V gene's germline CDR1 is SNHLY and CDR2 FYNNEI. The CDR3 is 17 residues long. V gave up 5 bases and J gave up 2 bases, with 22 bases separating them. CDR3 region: CASSFQIGTKSPYEQYF. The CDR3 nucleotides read TGTGCCAGCAGTTTCCAAATTGGGACAAAGAGCCCCTACGAGCAGTACTTC.

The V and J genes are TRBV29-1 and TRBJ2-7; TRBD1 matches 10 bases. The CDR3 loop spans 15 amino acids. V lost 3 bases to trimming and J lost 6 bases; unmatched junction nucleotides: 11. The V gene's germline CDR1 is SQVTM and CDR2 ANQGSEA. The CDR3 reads CSVDMGQGLPGEQYF. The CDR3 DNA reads TGCAGCGTTGATATGGGACAGGGGCTCCCGGGCGAGCAGTACTTC.

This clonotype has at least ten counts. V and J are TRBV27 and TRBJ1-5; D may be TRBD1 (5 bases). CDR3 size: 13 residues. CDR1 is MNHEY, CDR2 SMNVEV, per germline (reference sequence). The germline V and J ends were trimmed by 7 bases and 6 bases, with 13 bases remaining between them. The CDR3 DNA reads TGTGCCAGCACCGGGACCCCCGTTCAGCCCCAGCATTTT. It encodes CASTGTPVQPQHF.